This record covers a single TCR beta chain. The data were obtained in a study of blood T cell repertoires in COVID-19. Study-wide background: There were acute and convalescent COVID-19 samples, and they came from the United States, Italy and Spain.

Under the authors' procedure: The authors estimated nucleated cell counts from reference gene primer amplification. The assay was immunoSEQ multiplex PCR, and TCRdb's table has in-frame clones only and misses some. V and J calls and clone size are given by that table; D and trimming were obtained from the DNA. The sample records hundreds of thousands of clones, around 86% being singletons. Enrolment of Seattle patients took place during active infection, and they were followed longitudinally. V was clipped by 1 base and J by 5 bases; unmatched bases: 11. CDR1 is SGHDT and CDR2 is YYEEEE in the germline V gene. The CDR3 totals 16 residues.

V usage is TRBV5-6 and J usage is TRBJ1-2; 7 nucleotides align to TRBD1. The sequencing sample was made of peripheral blood. The receptor comes from a woman at least 80 years old with COVID-19, enrolled during active disease. Here the CDR3 reads CASSLYGKTGKYGYTF. CDR3 nucleotides: TGTGCCAGCAGCTTGTATGGGAAGACAGGGAAGTATGGCTACACCTTC.